This is a list of T cell receptor beta chains from one sample in a study of early T cells in non-severe SARS-CoV-2 infection. TCRdb independently ran MiXCR on the 5' RACE reads; one entry per CDR3 protein. The table records 85,000 to 100,000 distinct CDR3 sequences, approximately 15% of them present only once. Specimen: whole blood, collected at baseline. The source of these receptors is an adult who was a healthcare worker with PCR-confirmed SARS-CoV-2 infection or an uninfected control (not recorded which). CDR3s include the opening cysteine and the closing phenylalanine or tryptophan. The order of the fields is CDR3 length, J gene, V gene, CDR3 protein.

13 | TRBJ1-6 | TRBV28 | CASSDREGSPLHF
15 | TRBJ2-3 | TRBV12-3/TRBV12-4 | CASSARGRKADTQYF
13 | TRBJ2-1 | TRBV19 | CASSVVSHNEQFF
12 | TRBJ2-7 | TRBV5-1 | CASSGGGYEQYF
14 | TRBJ2-7 | TRBV30 | CAWSLGDKFYEQYF
15 | TRBJ1-4 | TRBV7-6 | CASSQGGGTNEKLFF
17 | TRBJ2-1 | TRBV4-2 | CASSQELLPLLRNEQFF
12 | TRBJ2-1 | TRBV28 | CASSLYGNEQFF
17 | TRBJ2-1 | TRBV28 | CATLGLAGGKSYNEQFF
14 | TRBJ1-2 | TRBV9 | CASTRLSSRYGYTF
18 | TRBJ2-2 | TRBV4-3 | CASSQIGTGTRVAGELFF
12 | TRBJ2-7 | TRBV28 | CASSRTIYEQYF
14 | TRBJ2-4 | TRBV28 | CASSVSGRFDIQYF
15 | TRBJ2-7 | TRBV6-2/TRBV6-3 | CASSYSHMYPVEQYF
16 | TRBJ2-2 | TRBV14 | CASSQYGGQNTGELFF
15 | TRBJ1-1 | TRBV5-4 | CASSLGGQMNTEAFF
14 | TRBJ2-7 | TRBV2 | CASSDRRSPYEQYF
14 | TRBJ2-5 | TRBV2 | CASFLSGRSETQYF
11 | TRBJ1-2 | TRBV7-9 | CASSLGQPGTF
15 | TRBJ2-1 | TRBV15 | CATSRDLTPYNEQFF
13 | TRBJ2-2 | TRBV7-8 | CASSLPFGGELFF
15 | TRBJ2-5 | TRBV4-3 | CASSQARSSLGTQYF
16 | TRBJ2-1 | TRBV24-1 | CATSDWTSGYGNEQFF
12 | TRBJ2-7 | TRBV7-9 | CASSPGADEQYF
13 | TRBJ1-1 | TRBV7-7 | CASSMDWNTEAFF
15 | TRBJ2-7 | TRBV19 | CASSIEGGAPYEQYF
14 | TRBJ2-7 | TRBV27 | CASSAEPPYYEQYF
15 | TRBJ1-1 | TRBV30 | CASSRDRGRPTEAFF
14 | TRBJ2-3 | TRBV7-2 | CASSLWASTDTQYF
14 | TRBJ1-1 | TRBV19 | CASIPGQFNTEAFF
13 | TRBJ1-2 | TRBV24-1 | CATSDPATYGYTF
13 | TRBJ1-5 | TRBV19 | CASRGLLDQPQHF
15 | TRBJ2-3 | TRBV3-1 | CASSPLAGGTDTQYF
18 | TRBJ1-1 | TRBV7-2 | CASSLGGGSVGPNTEAFF
11 | TRBJ2-5 | TRBV20-1 | CSGTGEKTQYF
16 | TRBJ1-4 | TRBV5-1 | CASSLGVLGDNEKLFF
15 | TRBJ2-1 | TRBV11-2 | CASSLRRDPTPEQFF
14 | TRBJ2-7 | TRBV11-3 | CASSRDSSSYEQYF
14 | TRBJ2-7 | TRBV7-2 | CASSLVLADYEQYF
13 | TRBJ1-4 | TRBV7-8 | CASRRTYNEKLFF
16 | TRBJ1-4 | TRBV7-9 | CASSLAAGQGEEKLFF
19 | TRBJ2-2 | TRBV27 | CASSFRTSGIRGSAGELFF